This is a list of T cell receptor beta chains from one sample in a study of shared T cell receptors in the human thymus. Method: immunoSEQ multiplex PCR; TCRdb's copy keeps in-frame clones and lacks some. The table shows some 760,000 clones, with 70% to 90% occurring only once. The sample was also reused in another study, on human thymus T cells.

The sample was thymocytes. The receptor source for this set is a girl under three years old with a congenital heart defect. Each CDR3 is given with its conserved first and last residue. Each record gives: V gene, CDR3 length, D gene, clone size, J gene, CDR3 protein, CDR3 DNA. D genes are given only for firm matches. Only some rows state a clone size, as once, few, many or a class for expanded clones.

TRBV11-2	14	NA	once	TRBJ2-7	CASSFNPGSYEQYF	TGTGCCAGCAGCTTTAATCCCGGGTCCTACGAGCAGTACTTC
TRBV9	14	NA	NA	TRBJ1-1	CASSEYRVGTEAFF	TGTGCCAGCAGCGAGTACAGGGTCGGCACTGAAGCTTTCTTT
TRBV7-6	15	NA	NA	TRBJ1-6	CASSLVRGGRSPLHF	TGTGCCAGCAGCTTAGTAAGGGGGGGTAGATCACCCCTCCACTTT
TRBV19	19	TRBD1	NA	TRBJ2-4	CASSIDYKTGGLAKNIQYF	TGTGCCAGTAGTATAGACTACAAGACAGGGGGCCTAGCCAAAAACATTCAGTACTTC
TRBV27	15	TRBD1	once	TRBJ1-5	CASSSPGQVYQPQHF	TGTGCCAGCAGTTCTCCGGGACAGGTTTATCAGCCCCAGCATTTT
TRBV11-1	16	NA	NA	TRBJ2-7	CASSVTAGGQDYEQYF	TGTGCCAGCAGCGTTACAGCGGGGGGACAGGACTACGAGCAGTACTTC
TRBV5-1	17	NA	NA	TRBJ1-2	CASSYGGTQGGPYGYTF	TGCGCCAGCAGCTATGGGGGGACCCAGGGAGGTCCATATGGCTACACCTTC
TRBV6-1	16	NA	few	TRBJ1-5	CASSDGGLYSNQPQHF	TGTGCCAGCAGTGACGGGGGACTTTATAGCAATCAGCCCCAGCATTTT
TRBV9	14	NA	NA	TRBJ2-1	CASSVVAGLDEQFF	TGTGCCAGCAGCGTAGTGGCGGGGCTCGATGAGCAGTTCTTC
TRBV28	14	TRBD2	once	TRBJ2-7	CASILRGGINEQYF	TGTGCCAGCATATTGCGGGGGGGCATCAACGAGCAGTACTTC
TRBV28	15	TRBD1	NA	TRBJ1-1	CASRHKQGANTEAFF	TGTGCCAGCAGACACAAACAGGGGGCGAACACTGAAGCTTTCTTT
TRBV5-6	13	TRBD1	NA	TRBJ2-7	CASTGTEAYEQYF	TGTGCCAGCACCGGGACAGAGGCCTACGAGCAGTACTTC
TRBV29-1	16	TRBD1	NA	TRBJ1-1	CSVDGQGAVSGTEAFF	TGCAGCGTTGATGGTCAGGGGGCGGTATCGGGCACTGAAGCTTTCTTT
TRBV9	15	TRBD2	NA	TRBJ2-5	CASSTAGGPSETQYF	TGTGCCAGCAGTACTGCGGGGGGTCCGTCGGAGACCCAGTACTTC
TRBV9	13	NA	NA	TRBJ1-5	CASSAGQNQPQHF	TGTGCCAGCAGCGCAGGACAGAATCAGCCCCAGCATTTT
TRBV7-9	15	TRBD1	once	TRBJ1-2	CASSLVATGTYGYTF	TGTGCCAGCAGCTTAGTAGCGACAGGGACCTATGGCTACACCTTC
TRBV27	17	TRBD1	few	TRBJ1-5	CASSSYGTGVGKQPQHF	TGTGCCAGCAGTTCCTACGGGACAGGGGTGGGAAAACAGCCCCAGCATTTT
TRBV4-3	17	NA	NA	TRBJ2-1	CASSQVTGPRSYNEQFF	TGCGCCAGCAGCCAAGTCACAGGGCCCCGCTCCTACAATGAGCAGTTCTTC
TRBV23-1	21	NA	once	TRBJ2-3	CASSQSLYVYRQARFTDTQYF	TGCGCCAGCAGTCAATCGCTTTACGTGTACAGGCAAGCTAGGTTCACAGATACGCAGTATTTT
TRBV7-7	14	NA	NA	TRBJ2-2	CASSLTENTGELFF	TGTGCTAGCAGCCTGACAGAAAACACCGGGGAGCTGTTTTTT
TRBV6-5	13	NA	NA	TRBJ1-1	CASSYSQNTEAFF	TGTGCCAGCAGTTACTCACAGAACACTGAAGCTTTCTTT
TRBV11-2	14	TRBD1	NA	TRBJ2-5	CASSHRGQVETQYF	TGTGCCAGCAGCCACAGGGGGCAAGTGGAGACCCAGTACTTC
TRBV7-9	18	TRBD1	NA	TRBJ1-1	CASSSLEEGQGADTEAFF	TGTGCCAGCAGCTCCCTGGAGGAGGGGCAGGGGGCGGACACTGAAGCTTTCTTT
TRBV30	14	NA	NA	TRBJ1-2	CAWSRGRIQEGYTF	TGTGCCTGGAGTAGGGGAAGGATACAGGAGGGCTACACCTTC
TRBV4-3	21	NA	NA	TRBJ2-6	CASSQVMSPTGRSSGANVLTF	TGCGCCAGCAGCCAAGTTATGTCCCCGACAGGCAGAAGCTCTGGGGCCAACGTCCTGACTTTC
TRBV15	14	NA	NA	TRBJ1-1	CATKTGLMNTEAFF	TGTGCCACAAAGACAGGACTCATGAACACTGAAGCTTTCTTT
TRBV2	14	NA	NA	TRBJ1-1	CASSSGHLNTEAFF	TGTGCCAGCAGTTCGGGACACTTGAACACTGAAGCTTTCTTT
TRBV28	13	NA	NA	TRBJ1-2	CASSLPREGGYTF	TGTGCCAGCAGTTTACCCCGGGAGGGAGGCTACACCTTC
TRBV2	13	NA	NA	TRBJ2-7	CANSELLPYEQYF	TGTGCCAACAGTGAGTTGCTACCTTACGAGCAGTACTTC
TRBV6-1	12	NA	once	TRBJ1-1	CASSEPTQKAFF	TGTGCCAGCAGTGAACCAACACAAAAAGCTTTCTTT
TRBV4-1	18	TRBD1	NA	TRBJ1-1	CASSRFTSPGQARTEAFF	TGCGCCAGCAGTCGGTTTACGTCACCGGGACAGGCGCGTACTGAAGCTTTCTTT
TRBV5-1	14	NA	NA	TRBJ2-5	CASKERFGQETQYF	TGCGCCAGCAAGGAGAGGTTTGGACAAGAGACCCAGTACTTC
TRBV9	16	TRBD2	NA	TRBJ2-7	CASSVAGRSSGVEQYF	TGTGCCAGCAGCGTAGCGGGCAGGTCTAGCGGGGTCGAGCAGTACTTC
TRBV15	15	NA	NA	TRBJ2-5	CATSSVTDIWETQYF	TGTGCCACCAGCAGTGTAACGGACATTTGGGAGACCCAGTACTTC
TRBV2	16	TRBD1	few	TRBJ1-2	CASTLGRGLANYGYTF	TGTGCCAGCACCCTGGGCAGGGGGTTAGCTAACTATGGCTACACCTTC
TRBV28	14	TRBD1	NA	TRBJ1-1	CASSADREGTEAFF	TGTGCCAGCAGCGCGGACAGGGAAGGTACTGAAGCTTTCTTT
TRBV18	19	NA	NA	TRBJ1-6	CASSPLGAWAPNENSPLHF	TGTGCCAGCTCACCGTTGGGGGCTTGGGCGCCCAACGAAAATTCACCCCTCCACTTT
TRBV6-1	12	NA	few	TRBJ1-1	CASISRDTEAFF	TGTGCCAGCATATCGAGGGACACTGAAGCTTTCTTT
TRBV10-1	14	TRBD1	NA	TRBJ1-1	CASSPDRGRSVAFF	TGCGCCAGCAGCCCCGACAGGGGGCGATCGGTAGCTTTCTTT
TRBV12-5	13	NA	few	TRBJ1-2	CASGVDSYYGYTF	TGTGCTAGTGGGGTTGACAGCTACTATGGCTACACCTTC
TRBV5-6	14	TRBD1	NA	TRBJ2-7	CASSIGTGAYEQYF	TGTGCCAGCAGCATCGGGACAGGGGCCTACGAGCAGTACTTC
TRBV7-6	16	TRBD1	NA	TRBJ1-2	CASSLKVGSGGSGYTF	TGTGCCAGCAGCTTAAAAGTGGGATCAGGGGGCTCTGGCTACACCTTC
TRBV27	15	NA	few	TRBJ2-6	CASSGRSAGANVLTF	TGTGCCAGCAGTGGGAGAAGTGCCGGGGCCAACGTCCTGACTTTC
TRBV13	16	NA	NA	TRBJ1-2	CASSFFAGARNYGYTF	TGTGCCAGCAGCTTCTTTGCAGGGGCAAGGAACTATGGCTACACCTTC
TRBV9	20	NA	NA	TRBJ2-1	CASSVGGDSSSTSRFNEQFF	TGTGCCAGCAGCGTAGGTGGGGACTCGTCGTCCACTAGCAGATTCAATGAGCAGTTCTTC
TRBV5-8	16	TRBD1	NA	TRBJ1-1	CASRQTGTGAGDEAFF	TGTGCCAGCAGGCAAACCGGGACAGGGGCAGGTGATGAAGCTTTCTTT
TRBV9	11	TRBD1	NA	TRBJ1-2	CASGDRNGYTF	TGTGCCAGCGGGGACAGGAATGGCTACACCTTC
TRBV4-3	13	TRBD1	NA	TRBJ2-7	CASSRDRAYEQYF	TGCGCCAGCAGTCGGGACAGAGCCTACGAGCAGTACTTC